These T cell receptor beta chains were read from a single sample in a study of beta chain features in type 1 diabetes. The assay was immunoSEQ multiplex PCR, and TCRdb's table has in-frame clones only and misses some. Among about 270,000 clones listed, roughly an eighth were seen once. The sample consisted of naive CD4+ T cells from blood. The receptor set was obtained from a man between 25 and 39 years old with type 1 diabetes. CDR3s include the opening cysteine and the closing phenylalanine or tryptophan. Each record gives: V gene, J gene, D gene, clone size, CDR3 DNA, CDR3 protein. The D gene is left open where the match is weak. A clone size is listed for some rows: how often the clone was seen (once, few, many), or a class if it is expanded.

>TRBV6-6|TRBJ1-1|.|.
TGTGCCAGCAGCCACGCCGGCAGGGGACGGACTGAAGCTTTCTTT
CASSHAGRGRTEAFF
>TRBV7-2|TRBJ2-3|TRBD2|.
TGTGCCAGCAGCTTAGCAATTAGCGGGAGGTGCACAGATACGCAGTATTTT
CASSLAISGRCTDTQYF
>TRBV28|TRBJ2-5|.|few
TGTGCCAGCAGCAACGCGGGACTGTACCAAGAGACCCAGTACTTC
CASSNAGLYQETQYF
>TRBV7-3|TRBJ2-3|TRBD2|.
TGTGCCAGCAGCTTGCTAGCGGGAGTAGATACGCAGTATTTT
CASSLLAGVDTQYF
>TRBV5-1|TRBJ1-2|TRBD1|.
TGCGCCAGCAGCTTGACAGGGGAACGTGGAGGCTACACCTTC
CASSLTGERGGYTF
>TRBV28|TRBJ2-7|.|few
TGTGCCAGCAGGACCGCTTCAAGCGGTACCTACGAGCAGTACTTC
CASRTASSGTYEQYF
>TRBV28|TRBJ2-6|.|few
TGTGCCAGCAGCCCTACGACAGGTCTCAACGTCCTGACTTTC
CASSPTTGLNVLTF
>TRBV7-9|TRBJ2-7|.|.
TGTGCCAGCAGCTTACGCGGGACCGGGTACGAGCAGTACTTC
CASSLRGTGYEQYF
>TRBV2|TRBJ2-5|.|.
TGTGCCAGCAGTGTAGGTCTGTTGGCGGCAGCGAAGCAAGAGACCCAGTACTTC
CASSVGLLAAAKQETQYF
>TRBV2|TRBJ2-1|.|.
TGTGCCTGGGACAAAAATGAAGGGAGCTCCTACAATGAGCAGTTCTTC
CAWDKNEGSSYNEQFF
>TRBV27|TRBJ1-2|TRBD1|.
TGTGCCAGCAGTCGGGGGACAGGAGGAAACTATGGCTACACCTTC
CASSRGTGGNYGYTF
>TRBV18|TRBJ1-1|.|.
TGTGCCAGCTCACCGTCCAGGGGGAACACTGAAGCTTTCTTT
CASSPSRGNTEAFF
>TRBV28|TRBJ1-2|.|.
TGTGCCAGCAGTGGAGGGCAGGGTTATGGCTACACCTTC
CASSGGQGYGYTF
>TRBV4-2|TRBJ2-7|TRBD2|.
TGTGCCAGCAGCCAAGGGACTAGCGGGAGCACCTACGAGCAGTACTTC
CASSQGTSGSTYEQYF